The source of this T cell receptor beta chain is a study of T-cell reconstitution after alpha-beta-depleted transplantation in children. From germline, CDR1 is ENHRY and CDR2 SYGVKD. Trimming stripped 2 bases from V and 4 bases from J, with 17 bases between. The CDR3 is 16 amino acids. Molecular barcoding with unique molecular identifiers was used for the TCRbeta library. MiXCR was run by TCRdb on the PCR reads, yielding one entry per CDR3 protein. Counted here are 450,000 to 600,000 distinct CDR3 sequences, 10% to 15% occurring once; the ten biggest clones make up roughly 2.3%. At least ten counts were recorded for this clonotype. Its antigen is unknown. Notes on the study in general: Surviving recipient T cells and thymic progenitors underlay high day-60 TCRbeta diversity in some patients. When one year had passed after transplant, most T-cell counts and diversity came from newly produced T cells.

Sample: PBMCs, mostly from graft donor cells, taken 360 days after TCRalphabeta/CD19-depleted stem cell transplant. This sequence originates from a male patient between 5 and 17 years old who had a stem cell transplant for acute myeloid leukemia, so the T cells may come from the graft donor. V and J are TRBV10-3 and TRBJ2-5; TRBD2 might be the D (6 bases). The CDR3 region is CAISELSGDGGETQYF. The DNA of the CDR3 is TGTGCCATCAGTGAGCTTAGCGGAGACGGGGGAGAGACCCAGTACTTC.